Each of the 8 T cell receptor beta chains below was sequenced from the same sample in a study of blood T cell repertoires in COVID-19. Produced via immunoSEQ multiplex PCR; TCRdb's table is partial and in-frame only. This repertoire shows around 400,000 clones, roughly 86% found once; its top ten account for 2.3%. Material for sequencing was peripheral blood. Receptors originate from a woman aged 60 to 75 with COVID-19, enrolled during active disease.

This chain joins TRBV12-3 or TRBV12-4 and TRBJ1-2; D not resolved. The CDR3 totals 11 residues. The V end lost 7 bases, the J end lost 8 bases, and 11 bases lay between the germline ends. This chain's CDR3 is CASTTGSGYTF. In DNA, the CDR3 is TGTGCCAGCACCACCGGGTCCGGCTACACCTTC.

The J gene is TRBJ2-2, the V gene TRBV5-1, with 10 bases aligning to TRBD2. V lost 6 bases to trimming and J lost 1 base; unmatched junction nucleotides: 3. The CDR3 length is 15 residues. Germline CDR1 is SGHRS and CDR2 is YFSETQ. The CDR3, as DNA: TGCGCCAGCATCTGGACTAGCGGGAACACCGGGGAGCTGTTTTTT. This codes for CASIWTSGNTGELFF.

The genes are TRBV7-3 and TRBJ2-2; 7 positions match TRBD1. Germline trimming cut 4 bases from V and 5 bases from J; bases unmatched to any gene: 7. The CDR3 spans 15 residues. Germline V gene sequence: CDR1 SGHTA, CDR2 FQGTGA. The CDR3 DNA reads TGTGCCAGCAGCTCTCAGACAGGGACGACCGGGGAGCTGTTTTTT. Protein product: CASSSQTGTTGELFF.

As concerns this clone: The junction and the germline gene differ at one end; a read error may be behind it. The CDR3: CASSPSHQETQYF. CDR3 coding DNA: TGTGCCAGCAGCCCTTCGCACCAGGAGACCCAGTACTTC. This chain uses TRBV7-3 with TRBJ2-5; no reliable D call. CDR3 length: 13 amino acids. In germline, CDR1 is SGHTA, CDR2 FQGTGA.

This clone appeared once. This sequence joins TRBV5-1 and TRBJ2-7, with 10 bases fitting TRBD1. The CDR3 totals 16 residues. The junction had 9 bases not matched to a gene; V was cut back by 4 bases and J by 2 bases. Germline assignment: CDR1 SGHRS and CDR2 YFSETQ. The CDR3 reads CASSPLSGTGAYEQYF. The CDR3 region has the DNA TGCGCCAGCAGCCCACTCTCCGGGACAGGGGCCTACGAGCAGTACTTC. The whole variable domain, filled in from reference TRBV5-1 and TRBJ2-7, reads KAGVTQTPRYLIKTRGQQVTLSCSPISGHRSVSWYQQTPGQGLQFLFEYFSETQRNKGNFPGRFSGRQFSNSRSEMNVSTLELGDSALYLCASSPLSGTGAYEQYFGPGTRLTVT.

This chain uses TRBV11-3 with TRBJ2-2, with 7 nucleotides matching TRBD2. CDR3 size: 15 residues. Germline lookup yields CDR1 SGHNT and CDR2 YENEEA. Trimming removed 5 bases from V and 0 bases from J; junction bases left unmatched: 3. The CDR3 DNA reads TGTGCCAGCAGCCTGGGACTAACGAACACCGGGGAGCTGTTTTTT. Encoded protein: CASSLGLTNTGELFF.

As for this clone: Other DNA sequences from this sample encode an identical CDR3 as well. CDR3 nucleotides: TGTGCCAGCAGCCACCTCTCCTACGAGCAGTACTTC. Its translation: CASSHLSYEQYF. The chain combines TRBV3-1 (or the pseudogene TRBV3-2) with TRBJ2-7; D uncertain. This CDR3 is built from 12 residues. The germline V gene encodes CDR1 LGHDT and CDR2 YNNKEL (reference sequence). The V and J ends lost 3 bases and 0 bases respectively, with 3 bases between them.

The gene calls are TRBV28 and TRBJ1-2; D is possibly TRBD1 (6 bases). CDR3 length: 15 amino acids. V was clipped by 2 bases and J by 4 bases, with 14 bases between them. The germline CDR1 and CDR2 sequences are MDHEN and SYDVKM. The CDR3 protein is CASSLQRQGRYGYTF. The CDR3 coding sequence is TGTGCCAGCAGTTTACAGAGGCAGGGGCGCTATGGCTACACCTTC.